The rows below give T cell receptor beta chains drawn from one sample of a study of T cells after yellow fever vaccination. TCRdb redid the calling of the 5' RACE reads with MiXCR, one entry per CDR3 protein. Of 40,000 to 50,000 distinct CDR3 sequences in the sample, 5% to 7% are singletons; the top ten hold about 10%. The source was PBMCs, either bulk or a sorted T-cell subset (CD4+, CD8+, memory, or dextramer-sorted; not recorded which), collected 45 days after the yellow fever booster vaccination. The receptors shown here come from a man aged 25 to 40 who received the YFV17D yellow fever vaccine. The CDR3 runs from the conserved cysteine through the conserved F or W. D genes are given only for firm matches. Not all rows give a size; the values are once, few, many and, for expanded clones, a class.

clone size,J gene,D gene,V gene,CDR3 protein,CDR3 DNA
many,TRBJ2-3,NA,TRBV28,CASSFGGSSTDTQYF,TGTGCCAGCAGTTTCGGGGGTTCTAGCACAGATACGCAGTATTTT
many,TRBJ2-7,NA,TRBV25-1,CASSDLAGEQYF,TGTGCCAGCAGTGATTTGGCTGGGGAGCAGTACTTC
few,TRBJ2-1,NA,TRBV9,CASSAVYNEQFF,TGTGCCAGCAGCGCGGTTTACAATGAGCAGTTCTTC
many,TRBJ2-7,TRBD1,TRBV12-3/TRBV12-4,CASSSPGQRDF,TGTGCCAGCAGTTCACCGGGACAGCGTGACTTC
NA,TRBJ2-7,NA,TRBV9,CASSVGQGTLHEQYF,TGTGCCAGCAGCGTTGGGCAAGGGACCCTCCACGAGCAGTACTTC
few,TRBJ2-5,NA,TRBV7-9,CASSNQQGQETQYF,TGTGCCAGCAGCAACCAACAGGGTCAAGAGACCCAGTACTTC
many,TRBJ1-2,TRBD1,TRBV10-2,CASSTKTGPYGYTF,TGCGCCAGCAGCACGAAGACAGGGCCTTATGGCTACACCTTC
many,TRBJ2-7,TRBD1,TRBV5-6,CASSLRQGAYEQYF,TGTGCCAGCAGCTTACGACAGGGGGCCTACGAGCAGTACTTC
many,TRBJ2-7,TRBD2,TRBV20-1,CSAREYLAGVGEQYF,TGCAGTGCTAGAGAATACCTAGCGGGAGTCGGGGAGCAGTACTTC
NA,TRBJ2-7,NA,TRBV10-3,CAISLGDNEQYF,TGTGCCATCAGCCTTGGGGATAACGAGCAGTACTTC
few,TRBJ2-7,NA,TRBV7-2,CASSFGGSYEQYF,TGTGCCAGCAGCTTTGGGGGCTCCTACGAGCAGTACTTC
many,TRBJ2-5,TRBD1,TRBV6-1,CASSPGGYQETQYF,TGTGCCAGCAGTCCAGGGGGCTACCAAGAGACCCAGTACTTC
many,TRBJ1-1,NA,TRBV20-1,CSARVQNTEAFF,TGCAGTGCTAGAGTACAGAACACTGAAGCTTTCTTT
many,TRBJ1-2,NA,TRBV15,CATSRGRDGYTF,TGTGCCACCAGCAGAGGCAGGGACGGCTACACCTTC
few,TRBJ1-4,NA,TRBV15,CATSRASGEKLFF,TGTGCCACCAGCCGTGCCTCGGGGGAAAAACTGTTTTTT
many,TRBJ2-2,NA,TRBV6-5,CASSYTRTTRGELFF,TGTGCCAGCAGTTACACCCGGACTACCAGGGGGGAGCTGTTTTTT
few,TRBJ1-2,TRBD1,TRBV20-1,CSAGRTGWSSGYTF,TGCAGTGCGGGTCGGACAGGATGGTCGAGTGGCTACACCTTC
many,TRBJ1-4,NA,TRBV5-1,CASSLMGRSDEKLFF,TGCGCCAGCAGCTTGATGGGTCGGAGTGATGAAAAACTGTTTTTT
many,TRBJ2-3,NA,TRBV20-1,CSALSSADTQYF,TGCAGTGCTCTCTCTAGCGCAGATACGCAGTATTTT
many,TRBJ2-1,TRBD2,TRBV5-1,CASSPLAGEPYNEQFF,TGCGCCAGCAGCCCGCTAGCGGGAGAACCTTACAATGAGCAGTTCTTC
NA,TRBJ2-7,NA,TRBV27,CASKRGIYEQYF,TGTGCCAGCAAGAGGGGGATCTACGAGCAGTACTTC
NA,TRBJ2-3,TRBD2,TRBV30,CDWSQPGLRMTDTQYF,TGTGACTGGTCCCAGCCGGGACTAAGGATGACAGATACGCAGTATTTT
many,TRBJ2-5,NA,TRBV27,CASSLSQVPQETQYF,TGTGCCAGCAGTTTATCCCAGGTCCCTCAAGAGACCCAGTACTTC
NA,TRBJ2-1,TRBD1,TRBV6-2/TRBV6-3,CASNLQGSYNEQFF,TGTGCCAGCAACCTACAGGGGTCCTACAATGAGCAGTTCTTC
few,TRBJ2-2,TRBD1,TRBV15,CATSRGSGTGDTGELFF,TGTGCCACCAGCAGAGGATCCGGGACAGGGGACACCGGGGAGCTGTTTTTT
few,TRBJ2-3,TRBD2,TRBV5-1,CASSLERLAGSTDTQYF,TGCGCCAGCAGCTTGGAGCGGCTAGCGGGCTCCACAGATACGCAGTATTTT
many,TRBJ2-1,NA,TRBV12-3/TRBV12-4,CASRKTNYNEQFF,TGTGCCAGCAGGAAGACAAACTACAATGAGCAGTTCTTC
few,TRBJ2-1,TRBD2,TRBV4-2,CASSQEVPNRGAGDFF,TGTGCCAGCAGCCAAGAAGTCCCCAACCGAGGAGCGGGAGACTTCTTC
NA,TRBJ2-3,NA,TRBV11-2,CASTLVGGLSTDTQYF,TGTGCCAGCACCCTGGTCGGAGGACTGAGCACAGATACGCAGTATTTT
NA,TRBJ2-1,TRBD2,TRBV6-2/TRBV6-3,CASSKTSGRAREQFF,TGTGCCAGCAGTAAAACTAGCGGGAGGGCCCGGGAGCAGTTCTTC
NA,TRBJ1-2,NA,TRBV7-2,CASRVAIYGYTF,TGTGCCAGCAGGGTCGCGATCTATGGCTACACCTTC
NA,TRBJ1-1,NA,TRBV18,CASSLTNTEAFF,TGTGCCAGCTCACTTACGAACACTGAAGCTTTCTTT
many,TRBJ2-7,NA,TRBV12-3/TRBV12-4,CASSSGGEQYF,TGTGCCAGCAGTTCCGGGGGCGAGCAGTACTTC
many,TRBJ1-4,TRBD1,TRBV10-3,CAIRPSGTANEKLFF,TGTGCCATCAGACCTTCTGGGACAGCTAATGAAAAACTGTTTTTT
few,TRBJ2-7,NA,TRBV5-1,CASSLGSSTIYEQYF,TGCGCCAGCAGCTTGGGATCATCTACCATCTACGAGCAGTACTTC
NA,TRBJ1-2,NA,TRBV27,CASSSRRGYTF,TGTGCCAGCAGTTCCCGAAGAGGCTACACCTTC
NA,TRBJ2-7,TRBD2,TRBV5-5,CASSPVAGEKAYEQYF,TGTGCCAGCAGCCCTGTAGCGGGAGAAAAAGCCTACGAGCAGTACTTC
few,TRBJ1-2,NA,TRBV5-4,CASSLHDNGYTF,TGTGCCAGCAGCTTGCATGATAATGGCTACACCTTC
many,TRBJ2-3,NA,TRBV7-6,CASSLGGPSDTQYF,TGTGCCAGCAGCTTGGGGGGGCCATCAGATACGCAGTATTTT
many,TRBJ2-7,TRBD1,TRBV5-1,CASSLPQQGIGYEQYF,TGCGCCAGCAGCTTGCCCCAACAGGGGATCGGCTACGAGCAGTACTTC
few,TRBJ2-1,NA,TRBV27,CASKPSGGPGLRSYNEQFF,TGTGCCAGCAAACCCTCTGGGGGCCCGGGGCTTCGCTCCTACAATGAGCAGTTCTTC
many,TRBJ2-7,NA,TRBV29-1,CSVLDRAANGDWRGYEQYF,TGCAGCGTCTTGGACAGGGCGGCGAACGGTGACTGGCGGGGGTACGAGCAGTACTTC
many,TRBJ2-2,NA,TRBV20-1,CSASPPGRVRTGELFF,TGCAGTGCTAGCCCCCCGGGGCGGGTGAGGACCGGGGAGCTGTTTTTT
many,TRBJ1-3,NA,TRBV20-1,CSARDPRYSGNTIYF,TGCAGTGCTAGAGATCCGAGGTACTCTGGAAACACCATATATTTT
few,TRBJ2-1,TRBD2,TRBV7-8,CASGLAGGPYEQFF,TGTGCCAGCGGACTGGCGGGAGGGCCCTATGAGCAGTTCTTC
once,TRBJ2-5,NA,TRBV5-5,CASCSPGSETQYF,TGTGCCAGCTGCTCCCCGGGATCCGAGACCCAGTACTTC
many,TRBJ2-3,NA,TRBV7-2,CASSLDTPPDTQYF,TGTGCCAGCAGCTTAGACACCCCGCCAGATACGCAGTATTTT
few,TRBJ1-1,NA,TRBV3-1,CATSPFAGTYTEAFF,TGTGCCACCAGCCCCTTCGCTGGTACATACACTGAAGCTTTCTTT
few,TRBJ1-4,NA,TRBV20-1,CSARGAATNEKLFF,TGCAGTGCTAGGGGGGCCGCAACTAATGAAAAACTGTTTTTT
many,TRBJ2-1,TRBD2,TRBV6-1,CASRSTGTSSYNEQFF,TGTGCCAGCAGGTCGACCGGGACTAGCTCCTACAATGAGCAGTTCTTC
many,TRBJ1-1,NA,TRBV12-3/TRBV12-4,CASSGLYTEAFF,TGTGCCAGCAGTGGACTGTACACTGAAGCTTTCTTT
NA,TRBJ2-5,NA,TRBV10-3,CAISEREETQYF,TGTGCCATCAGTGAACGGGAAGAGACCCAGTACTTC
few,TRBJ2-5,TRBD2,TRBV7-2,CASSRRGAGVVETQYF,TGTGCCAGCAGCCGAAGAGGCGCGGGAGTCGTAGAGACCCAGTACTTC